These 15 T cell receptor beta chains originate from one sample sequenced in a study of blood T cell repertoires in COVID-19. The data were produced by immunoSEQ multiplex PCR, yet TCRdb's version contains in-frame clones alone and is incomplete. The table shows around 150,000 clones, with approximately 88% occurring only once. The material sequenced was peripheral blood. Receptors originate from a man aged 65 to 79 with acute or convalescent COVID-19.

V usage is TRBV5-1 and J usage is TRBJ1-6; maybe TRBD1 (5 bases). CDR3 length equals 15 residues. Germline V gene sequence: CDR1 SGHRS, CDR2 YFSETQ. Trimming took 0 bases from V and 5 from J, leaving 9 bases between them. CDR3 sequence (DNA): TGCGCCAGCAGCTTGGAGGGGTCCGATAATTCACCCCTCCACTTT. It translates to CASSLEGSDNSPLHF.

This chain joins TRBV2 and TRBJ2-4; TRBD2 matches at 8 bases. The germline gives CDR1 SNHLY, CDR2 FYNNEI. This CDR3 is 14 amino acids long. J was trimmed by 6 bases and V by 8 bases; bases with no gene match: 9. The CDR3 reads CASVSGTGRNIQYF. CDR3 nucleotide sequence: TGTGCCAGCGTTAGCGGGACTGGGAGAAACATTCAGTACTTC.

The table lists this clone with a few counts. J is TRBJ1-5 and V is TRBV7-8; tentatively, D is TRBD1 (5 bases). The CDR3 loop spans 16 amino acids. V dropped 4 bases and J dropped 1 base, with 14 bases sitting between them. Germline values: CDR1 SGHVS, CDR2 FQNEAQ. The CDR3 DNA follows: TGTGCCAGCAGCTCCCTGACCCGGGGGAGCAATCAGCCCCAGCATTTT. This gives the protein CASSSLTRGSNQPQHF. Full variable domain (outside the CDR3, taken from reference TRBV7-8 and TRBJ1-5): GAGVSQSPRYKVAKRGQDVALRCDPISGHVSLFWYQQALGQGPEFLTYFQNEAQLDKSGLPSDRFFAERPEGSVSTLKIQRTQQEDSAVYLCASSSLTRGSNQPQHFGDGTRLSIL.

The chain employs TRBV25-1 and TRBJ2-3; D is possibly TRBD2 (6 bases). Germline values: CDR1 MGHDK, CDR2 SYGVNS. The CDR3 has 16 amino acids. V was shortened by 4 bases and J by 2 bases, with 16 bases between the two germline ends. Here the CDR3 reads CASSGWRGGYTDTQYF. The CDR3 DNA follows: TGTGCCAGCAGTGGCTGGCGGGGCGGCTACACAGATACGCAGTATTTT.

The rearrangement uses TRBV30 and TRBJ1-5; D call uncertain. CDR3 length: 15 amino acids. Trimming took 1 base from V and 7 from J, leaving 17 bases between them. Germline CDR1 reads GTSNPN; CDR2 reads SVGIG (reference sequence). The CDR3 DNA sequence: TGTGCCTGGAGTGGTCGCCTCGGAGGTGGGCAGCCCCAGCATTTT. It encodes CAWSGRLGGGQPQHF.

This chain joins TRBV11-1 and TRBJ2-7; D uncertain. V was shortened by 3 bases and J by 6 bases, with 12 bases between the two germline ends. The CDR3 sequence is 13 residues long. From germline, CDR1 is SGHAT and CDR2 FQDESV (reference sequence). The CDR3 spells CASSLNYVSEQYF. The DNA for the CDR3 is TGTGCCAGCAGCTTGAACTATGTCTCCGAGCAGTACTTC.

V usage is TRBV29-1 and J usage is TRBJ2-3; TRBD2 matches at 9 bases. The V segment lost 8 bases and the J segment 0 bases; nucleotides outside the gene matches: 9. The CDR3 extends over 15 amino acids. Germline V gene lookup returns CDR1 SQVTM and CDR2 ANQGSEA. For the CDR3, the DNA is TGCAGCACGGCGCGACTAGCGGCTAGCACAGATACGCAGTATTTT. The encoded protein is CSTARLAASTDTQYF.

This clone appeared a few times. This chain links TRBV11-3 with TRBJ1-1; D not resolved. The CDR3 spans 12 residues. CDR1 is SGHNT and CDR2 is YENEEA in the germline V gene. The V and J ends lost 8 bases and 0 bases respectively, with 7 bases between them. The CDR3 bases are TGTGCCAGCCGCGGGATGAACACTGAAGCTTTCTTT. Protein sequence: CASRGMNTEAFF.

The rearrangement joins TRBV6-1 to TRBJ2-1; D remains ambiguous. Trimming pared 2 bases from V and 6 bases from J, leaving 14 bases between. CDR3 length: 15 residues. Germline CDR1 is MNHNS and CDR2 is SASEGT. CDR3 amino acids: CASSELSQSFNEQFF. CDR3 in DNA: TGTGCCAGCAGTGAATTGTCACAGAGTTTCAATGAGCAGTTCTTC.

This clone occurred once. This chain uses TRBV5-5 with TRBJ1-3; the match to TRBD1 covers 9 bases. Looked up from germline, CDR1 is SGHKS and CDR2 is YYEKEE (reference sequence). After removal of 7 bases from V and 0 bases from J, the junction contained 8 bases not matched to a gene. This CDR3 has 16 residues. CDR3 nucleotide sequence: TGTGCCAGCGGAGGGGACAGGGAGAGCTCTGGAAACACCATATATTTT. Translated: CASGGDRESSGNTIYF.

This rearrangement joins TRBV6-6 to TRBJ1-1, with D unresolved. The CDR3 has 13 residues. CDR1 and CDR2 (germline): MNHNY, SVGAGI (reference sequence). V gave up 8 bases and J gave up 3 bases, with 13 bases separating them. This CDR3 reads CASGKEPYTEAFF. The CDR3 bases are TGTGCCAGCGGCAAGGAGCCGTACACTGAAGCTTTCTTT.

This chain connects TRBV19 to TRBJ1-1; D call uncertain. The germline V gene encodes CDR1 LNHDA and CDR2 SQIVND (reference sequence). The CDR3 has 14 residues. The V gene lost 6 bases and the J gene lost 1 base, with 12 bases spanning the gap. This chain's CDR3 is CASSRLDKNTEAFF. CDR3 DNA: TGTGCCAGTAGCCGCCTCGACAAGAACACTGAAGCTTTCTTT. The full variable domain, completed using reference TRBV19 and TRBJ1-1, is DGGITQSPKYLFRKEGQNVTLSCEQNLNHDAMYWYRQDPGQGLRLIYYSQIVNDFQKGDIAEGYSVSREKKESFPLTVTSAQKNPTAFYLCASSRLDKNTEAFFGQGTRLTVV.

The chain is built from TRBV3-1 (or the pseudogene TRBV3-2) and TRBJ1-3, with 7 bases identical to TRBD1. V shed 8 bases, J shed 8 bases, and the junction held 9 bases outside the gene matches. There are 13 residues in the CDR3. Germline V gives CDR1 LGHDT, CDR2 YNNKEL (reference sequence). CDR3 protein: CASGYRGADTIYF. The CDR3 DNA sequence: TGTGCCAGCGGCTACAGGGGTGCAGACACCATATATTTT.

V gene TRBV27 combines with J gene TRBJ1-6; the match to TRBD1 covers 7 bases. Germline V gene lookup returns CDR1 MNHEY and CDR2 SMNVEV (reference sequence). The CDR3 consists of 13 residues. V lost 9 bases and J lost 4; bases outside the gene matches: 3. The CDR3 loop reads CASGQAYNSPLHF. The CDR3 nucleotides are TGTGCCAGTGGACAGGCTTATAATTCACCCCTCCACTTT.

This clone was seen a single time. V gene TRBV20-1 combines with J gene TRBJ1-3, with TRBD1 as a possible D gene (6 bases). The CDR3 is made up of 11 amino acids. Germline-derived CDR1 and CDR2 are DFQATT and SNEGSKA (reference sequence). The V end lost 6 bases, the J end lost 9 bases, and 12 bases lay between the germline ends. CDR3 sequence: CSAARGGTIYF. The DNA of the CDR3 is TGCAGTGCCGCGAGGGGGGGCACCATATATTTT.